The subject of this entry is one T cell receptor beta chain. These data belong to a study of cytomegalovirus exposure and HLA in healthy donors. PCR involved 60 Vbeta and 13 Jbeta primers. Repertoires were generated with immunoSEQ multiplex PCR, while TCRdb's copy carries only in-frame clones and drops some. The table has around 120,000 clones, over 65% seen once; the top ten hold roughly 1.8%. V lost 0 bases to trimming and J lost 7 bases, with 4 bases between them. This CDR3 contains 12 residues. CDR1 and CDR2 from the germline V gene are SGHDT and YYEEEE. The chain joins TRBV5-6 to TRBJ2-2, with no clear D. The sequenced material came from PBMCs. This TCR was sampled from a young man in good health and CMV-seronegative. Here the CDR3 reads CASSLASGELFF. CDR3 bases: TGTGCCAGCAGCTTGGCGAGCGGGGAGCTGTTTTTT. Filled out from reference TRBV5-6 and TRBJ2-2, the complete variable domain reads DAGVTQSPTHLIKTRGQQVTLRCSPKSGHDTVSWYQQALGQGPQFIFQYYEEEERQRGNFPDRFSGHQFPNYSSELNVNALLLGDSALYLCASSLASGELFFGEGSRLTVL.